Shown below are 11 T cell receptor beta chains from a single sample sequenced in a study of shared T cell receptors in the human thymus. Measured with immunoSEQ multiplex PCR; TCRdb has only the in-frame clones, and not every one. This sample carries about 400,000 clones, 95% of them seen once, and the ten largest clones take approximately 0.02%. Input material: thymocytes. Receptors were obtained from a human donor.

The chain uses TRBV30 and TRBJ2-5; perhaps D is TRBD1 or TRBD2 (5 bases each). Germline V gene lookup returns CDR1 GTSNPN and CDR2 SVGIG (reference sequence). The CDR3 has 12 residues. V was shortened by 6 bases and J by 4 bases, with 12 bases between the two germline ends. This CDR3 reads CACPGRRETQYF. The CDR3 DNA sequence: TGTGCCTGTCCGGGACGTCGAGAGACCCAGTACTTC.

The V call is TRBV7-8, the J call TRBJ1-3; no firm D call. V lost 3 bases, J lost 6 bases, and 15 bases lay in between. The length of the CDR3 is 15 residues. CDR1 and CDR2 (germline): SGHVS, FQNEAQ. CDR3 in amino acids: CASSFLLGRENTIYF. The CDR3 DNA sequence: TGTGCCAGCAGCTTCCTCCTCGGGCGAGAAAACACCATATATTTT. Filled out from reference TRBV7-8 and TRBJ1-3, the complete variable domain reads GAGVSQSPRYKVAKRGQDVALRCDPISGHVSLFWYQQALGQGPEFLTYFQNEAQLDKSGLPSDRFFAERPEGSVSTLKIQRTQQEDSAVYLCASSFLLGRENTIYFGEGSWLTVV.

This chain uses TRBV5-1 with TRBJ2-7, with D tentatively TRBD1 or TRBD2 (7 bases each). The germline gives CDR1 SGHRS, CDR2 YFSETQ. V was pared by 0 bases and J by 3 bases, with 13 bases between. The CDR3 contains 15 residues. The DNA of the CDR3 is TGCGCCAGCAGCTTGGCGACAGGGACTATCTACGAGCAGTACTTC. Residues: CASSLATGTIYEQYF. The complete variable domain, with remaining parts taken from reference TRBV5-1 and TRBJ2-7, reads KAGVTQTPRYLIKTRGQQVTLSCSPISGHRSVSWYQQTPGQGLQFLFEYFSETQRNKGNFPGRFSGRQFSNSRSEMNVSTLELGDSALYLCASSLATGTIYEQYFGPGTRLTVT.

This rearrangement joins TRBV7-9 to TRBJ1-2, with D hard to call. The CDR3 is 16 residues long. The germline gives CDR1 SEHNR, CDR2 FQNEAQ (reference sequence). V was trimmed by 10 bases and J by 8 bases, leaving 29 bases between them. DNA of the CDR3: TGTGCCACCCATTTGATAAGGGCAGATCCCTTGGGAGGCTACACCTTC. Its translation: CATHLIRADPLGGYTF.

V usage is TRBV27 and J usage is TRBJ2-3; either TRBD1 or TRBD2 may fit D (5 bases each). Looked up from germline, CDR1 is MNHEY and CDR2 is SMNVEV (reference sequence). There are 14 residues in the CDR3. V was trimmed by 5 bases and J by 2 bases, leaving 11 bases between them. The CDR3 DNA reads TGTGCCAGCAGTCGGGGTGGGGCCACAGATACGCAGTATTTT. This codes for CASSRGGATDTQYF.

The V gene is TRBV19, the J gene TRBJ2-1; 12 nucleotides agree with TRBD2. The germline V gene encodes CDR1 LNHDA and CDR2 SQIVND (reference sequence). The CDR3 spans 19 residues. The ends lost 4 bases at V and 8 bases at J; junction bases unmatched: 18. For the CDR3, the DNA is TGTGCCAGTAGTACATCCAAGACTAGCGGGAGAAGGCTTGCAGATGAGCAGTTCTTC. As protein: CASSTSKTSGRRLADEQFF.

The chain joins TRBV4-2 to TRBJ2-3, with a weak D call TRBD2 (5 bases). The CDR3 runs to 14 residues. Germline lookup yields CDR1 LGHNA and CDR2 YNFKEQ. The V and J ends lost 3 bases and 8 bases respectively, with 15 bases between them. This CDR3 is CASSQEEFLGTQYF. In nucleotides, the CDR3 is TGTGCCAGCAGCCAGGAGGAGTTTTTGGGTACGCAGTATTTT.

The gene calls are TRBV6-1 and TRBJ2-1; the D gene is possibly TRBD2 (5 bases). The ends were cut back, 2 bases at V and 9 bases at J, with 17 bases in the middle. This CDR3 region has 15 residues. The germline CDR1 and CDR2 sequences are MNHNS and SASEGT. The CDR3 DNA is TGTGCCAGCAGTGAAAGGGCTAGCACGCGATGTGAGCAGTTCTTC. This sequence encodes CASSERASTRCEQFF.

For the CDR3, the DNA is TGTGCCACCAGCAGAGTCAGTTATAGCACAGATACGCAGTATTTT. Translated: CATSRVSYSTDTQYF. This sequence joins TRBV15 and TRBJ2-3; D remains ambiguous. The CDR3 has 15 residues. Trimming cost V 1 base and J 0 bases, with 8 bases left between them. CDR1 and CDR2 (germline): LNHNV, YYDKDF (reference sequence).

V is TRBV7-9 and J is TRBJ2-3; D is perhaps TRBD2 (5 bases). Germline V CDR1 and CDR2: SEHNR, FQNEAQ (reference sequence). The CDR3 covers 17 residues. V was cut by 1 base and J by 3 bases, with 17 bases left in between. CDR3 residues: CASSLGGDKKGTDTQYF. The CDR3 DNA sequence: TGTGCCAGCAGCTTAGGGGGAGACAAAAAGGGAACAGATACGCAGTATTTT.

The J gene is TRBJ2-7, the V gene TRBV19; 7 positions agree with TRBD2. CDR3 length equals 12 residues. Germline loops: CDR1 LNHDA, CDR2 SQIVND (reference sequence). V lost 8 bases, J lost 7 bases, and 8 bases stayed unmatched. CDR3 loop: CASRDGREEQYF. The CDR3 DNA reads TGTGCCAGTCGTGACGGGCGGGAGGAGCAGTACTTC.